The 14 T cell receptor beta chains below come from one sample, sequenced in a study of blood T cell repertoires in COVID-19. The table came from immunoSEQ multiplex PCR; TCRdb's copy has only in-frame clones and leaves some out. The data contain about 370,000 clones, about nine tenths of them singletons. The sequencing sample was made of PBMCs or T cells enriched from blood (not recorded which). The receptor set was obtained from a woman aged 25 to 39 who had recovered from COVID-19.

This clone was picked up one time. The chain links TRBV11-2 to TRBJ2-7; D may be TRBD1 (6 bases). The CDR3 length is 13 residues. Between the trimmed V and J ends, which lost 1 base and 7 bases, there was a span of 11 bases. Per the germline V gene, CDR1 is SGHAT and CDR2 is FQNNGV. This CDR3 is CASSLGTGFEQYF. The CDR3, as DNA: TGTGCCAGCAGCTTAGGTACAGGGTTTGAGCAGTACTTC.

CDR3 DNA sequence: TGCGCCAGCAGCCTCCGGGACAGGGGAAGGGAAGCTTTCTTT. Amino acids: CASSLRDRGREAFF. V gene TRBV5-1 combines with J gene TRBJ1-1; 10 nucleotides align to TRBD1. Germline V gives CDR1 SGHRS, CDR2 YFSETQ. The CDR3 contains 14 residues. With V trimmed by 4 bases and J by 8 bases, 8 bases remained unmatched.

V gene TRBV19 combines with J gene TRBJ1-6; a weak D match, TRBD1 (5 bases). CDR3 size: 15 residues. From germline, CDR1 is LNHDA and CDR2 SQIVND (reference sequence). The germline V and J ends were trimmed by 3 bases and 7 bases, with 13 bases remaining between them. CDR3 sequence: CASSMGKGWNSPLHF. The CDR3 bases are TGTGCCAGTAGTATGGGGAAGGGGTGGAATTCACCCCTCCACTTT.

The V gene is TRBV19, the J gene TRBJ2-2, with 9 bases that match TRBD2. CDR1 is LNHDA, CDR2 SQIVND, per germline (reference sequence). The CDR3 consists of 19 residues. V lost 4 bases to trimming and J lost 0 bases; unmatched junction nucleotides: 12. In DNA form, the CDR3 reads TGTGCCAGTAGTAAGGGGGCTAGCGGGGATTTCGCGAACACCGGGGAGCTGTTTTTT. As protein: CASSKGASGDFANTGELFF. Together with reference TRBV19 and TRBJ2-2, the CDR3 gives the full variable domain: DGGITQSPKYLFRKEGQNVTLSCEQNLNHDAMYWYRQDPGQGLRLIYYSQIVNDFQKGDIAEGYSVSREKKESFPLTVTSAQKNPTAFYLCASSKGASGDFANTGELFFGEGSRLTVL.

The J gene is TRBJ2-7, the V gene TRBV10-1; no clear D. V shed 0 bases and J shed 2 bases, with 11 bases lying between them. Germline CDR1 reads WNHNN; CDR2 reads SYGVQD (reference sequence). The CDR3 loop spans 15 amino acids. Here the CDR3 DNA reads TGCGCCAGCAGTGAGTCAAACAGACCCCCCTACGAGCAGTACTTC. Translated, it gives CASSESNRPPYEQYF.

The count of this clone is one. The V call is TRBV24-1, the J call TRBJ2-3; TRBD1 is a possible D gene (5 bases). Deletions cut 3 bases from V and 4 bases from J, with 10 bases between. This CDR3 has 14 residues. Germline assignment: CDR1 KGHDR and CDR2 SFDVKD. The CDR3 is CATSDAQGPDTQYF. CDR3 nucleotides: TGTGCCACCAGTGATGCCCAGGGCCCAGATACGCAGTATTTT.

The chain links TRBV18 to TRBJ1-4; no clear D gene. Germline lookup yields CDR1 KGHSH and CDR2 LQKENI. Trimming took off 3 bases at V and 0 bases at J, with 11 bases between the two ends. This CDR3 is built from 16 residues. CDR3 residues: CASSPYTVATNEKLFF. The DNA for the CDR3 is TGTGCCAGCTCACCCTACACAGTTGCAACTAATGAAAAACTGTTTTTT.

This chain joins TRBV29-1 and TRBJ1-2; D not certain. V was cut by 8 bases and J by 8 bases, with 15 bases left in between. This CDR3 has 11 amino acids. Germline loops: CDR1 SQVTM, CDR2 ANQGSEA. The CDR3 loop is CSYRRDRGYTF. The CDR3 nucleotides read TGCAGCTACCGGAGGGATCGGGGCTACACCTTC.

The chain has TRBV5-6 and TRBJ2-1; the match to TRBD1 covers 7 bases. Germline-derived CDR1 and CDR2 are SGHDT and YYEEEE. The CDR3 is 15 residues long. The trim removed 6 bases at V and 4 bases at J, leaving 10 bases unmatched. The CDR3 DNA follows: TGTGCCAGCATAGGCAGGACAGGTATATACAATGAGCAGTTCTTC. Its protein product is CASIGRTGIYNEQFF.

The genes are TRBV11-2 and TRBJ1-6; 7 bases map to TRBD1. With 1 base clipped from V and 8 bases from J, the junction kept 5 bases outside the gene matches. Germline loops: CDR1 SGHAT, CDR2 FQNNGV. This CDR3 comprises 15 residues. This CDR3 reads CASSLVKGADSPLHF. DNA for the CDR3: TGTGCCAGCAGCTTAGTGAAGGGGGCGGATTCACCCCTCCACTTT.

V is TRBV5-1 and J is TRBJ2-7; possibly TRBD1 for D (5 bases). Germline lookup yields CDR1 SGHRS and CDR2 YFSETQ. Trimming stripped 0 bases from V and 1 base from J, with 11 bases between. The CDR3 spans 15 residues. The CDR3 nucleotides are TGCGCCAGCAGCTTGGGAGACAGACAATCCTACGAGCAGTACTTC. As protein: CASSLGDRQSYEQYF.

This clone was observed a handful of times. The chain uses TRBV7-9 and TRBJ2-1, with D perhaps TRBD2 (6 bases). The CDR3 spans 14 residues. The V gene's germline CDR1 is SEHNR and CDR2 FQNEAQ (reference sequence). V gave up 5 bases and J gave up 7 bases, with 15 bases separating them. CDR3 in DNA: TGTGCCAGCAGCGTATCCGGGACTCTAAATGAGCAGTTCTTC. The encoded protein is CASSVSGTLNEQFF.

The chain joins TRBV3-1 (or the pseudogene TRBV3-2) to TRBJ2-7; 7 nucleotides agree with TRBD1. The CDR3 sequence is 14 residues long. Germline loops: CDR1 LGHDT, CDR2 YNNKEL (reference sequence). V was clipped by 3 bases and J by 4 bases; unmatched bases: 6. The chain's CDR3 is CASSHPGQSYEQYF. In DNA form, the CDR3 reads TGTGCCAGCAGCCACCCGGGACAGTCATACGAGCAGTACTTC.

The chain has TRBV7-3 and TRBJ1-1; weak D call: TRBD1 (6 bases). Germline V gene lookup returns CDR1 SGHTA and CDR2 FQGTGA. The CDR3 contains 12 residues. The ends were cut back, 1 base at V and 10 bases at J, with 10 bases in the middle. This CDR3 reads CASSLNTGSAFF. CDR3 in DNA: TGTGCCAGCAGCTTAAACACAGGGTCAGCTTTCTTT.